These T cell receptor beta chains were read from a single sample in a study of blood T cell repertoires in COVID-19. Data came from immunoSEQ multiplex PCR; TCRdb stores just in-frame clones and leaves some out. There are about 220,000 clones in the sample; more than 70% occur only once, and 2% to 2.5% lies in the top ten. Input material: PBMCs or T cells enriched from blood (not recorded which). Source of these receptors: a woman aged 40 to 50 with acute COVID-19. Both conserved end residues are part of each CDR3. The order of the fields is clone size, D gene, J gene, V gene, CDR3 length, CDR3 protein, CDR3 DNA. The D gene is left open where the match is weak. Some rows mark clone size as missing; the rest say once, few, many or name a class of expanded clone.

.,.,TRBJ1-2,TRBV27,15,CASSGSPLGDYGYTF,TGTGCCAGCAGTGGCTCCCCTTTAGGAGACTATGGCTACACCTTC
.,TRBD2,TRBJ2-3,TRBV9,17,CASSARPRGAGTDTQYF,TGTGCCAGCAGCGCCCGACCGCGGGGGGCGGGCACAGATACGCAGTATTTT
.,.,TRBJ1-2,TRBV30,14,CAWSVGVGNYGYTF,TGTGCCTGGAGTGTAGGGGTAGGGAACTATGGCTACACCTTC
.,TRBD1,TRBJ2-3,TRBV5-4,18,CASSFPPGTGRTTDTQYF,TGTGCCAGCAGCTTTCCCCCCGGGACAGGGAGAACCACAGATACGCAGTATTTT
once,TRBD2,TRBJ2-5,TRBV19,15,CASGTSGRMGETQYF,TGTGCCAGTGGGACTAGCGGGAGGATGGGGGAGACCCAGTACTTC
.,TRBD1,TRBJ1-6,TRBV27,14,CASSFRQGNSPLHF,TGTGCCAGCAGTTTCCGACAGGGGAATTCACCCCTCCACTTT
.,TRBD1,TRBJ2-3,TRBV2,14,CASRSDRAADTQYF,TGTGCCAGCAGGTCGGACAGGGCTGCAGATACGCAGTATTTT
.,.,TRBJ1-5,TRBV6-1,16,CASSELAWSGNQPQHF,TGTGCCAGCAGTGAATTGGCGTGGAGCGGCAATCAGCCCCAGCATTTT
once,.,TRBJ2-1,TRBV7-2,17,CASSRIVSAGVRNEQFF,TGTGCCAGCAGCCGCATAGTATCTGCGGGCGTCCGCAATGAGCAGTTCTTC
.,TRBD1,TRBJ1-1,TRBV5-5,13,CASSIRTGGEAFF,TGTGCCAGCAGCATCCGGACAGGGGGCGAAGCTTTCTTT
.,TRBD1,TRBJ1-2,TRBV18,15,CASSPPDRGQDGYTF,TGTGCCAGCTCACCACCGGACAGGGGGCAGGATGGCTACACCTTC
.,.,TRBJ2-1,TRBV5-1,16,CASSLLGASSYNEQFF,TGCGCCAGCAGCTTGCTAGGCGCGAGCTCCTACAATGAGCAGTTCTTC
.,TRBD2,TRBJ2-1,TRBV5-1,18,CASSSMDRGLAGSNEQFF,TGCGCCAGCAGCTCCATGGACAGGGGACTAGCGGGATCCAATGAGCAGTTCTTC
.,.,TRBJ2-2,TRBV10-2,12,CASKWGPGELFF,TGCGCCAGCAAGTGGGGCCCGGGGGAGCTGTTTTTT
once,TRBD1,TRBJ1-2,TRBV18,16,CASSLQDRGVDYGYTF,TGTGCCAGCTCCCTTCAAGACAGGGGCGTGGACTATGGCTACACCTTC
.,TRBD1,TRBJ1-6,TRBV19,13,CASRGQFNSPLHF,TGTGCCAGTAGGGGACAGTTTAATTCACCCCTCCACTTT
.,.,TRBJ1-4,TRBV7-2,15,CASSLPGVGNEKLFF,TGTGCCAGCAGTTTACCGGGAGTGGGTAATGAAAAACTGTTTTTT
.,TRBD1,TRBJ1-2,TRBV6-1,14,CASSDTRTGYGYTF,TGTGCCAGCAGTGATACTCGGACAGGGTATGGCTACACCTTC
.,.,TRBJ1-2,TRBV11-3,12,CASSPRGLGYTF,TGTGCCAGCAGCCCACGCGGACTTGGCTACACCTTC
once,TRBD2,TRBJ2-1,TRBV10-3,14,CAIRERELYNEQFF,TGTGCCATCAGGGAGCGGGAGTTGTACAATGAGCAGTTCTTC
.,.,TRBJ2-1,TRBV9,15,CASSVGGRVHNEQFF,TGTGCCAGCAGCGTAGGGGGCAGGGTCCACAATGAGCAGTTCTTC
.,TRBD1,TRBJ1-2,TRBV7-9,15,CASSLGGQGNYGYTF,TGTGCCAGCAGCTTAGGGGGACAGGGTAACTATGGCTACACCTTC
.,TRBD1,TRBJ2-1,TRBV7-2,15,CASSLRTGDYNEQFF,TGTGCCAGCAGCTTGAGGACAGGGGATTACAATGAGCAGTTCTTC
.,.,TRBJ2-7,TRBV29-1,12,CSVGGGSYEQYF,TGCAGCGTAGGGGGGGGTTCCTACGAGCAGTACTTC
.,.,TRBJ1-2,TRBV24-1,14,CATSDPTRSGGYTF,TGTGCCACCAGTGATCCGACCCGAAGCGGTGGCTACACCTTC
.,.,TRBJ2-1,TRBV24-1,19,CATSDLEAGGESSYNEQFF,TGTGCCACCAGTGATTTGGAGGCCGGAGGGGAAAGTTCCTACAATGAGCAGTTCTTC
few,TRBD1,TRBJ1-1,TRBV7-9,15,CASSFWDRGNTEAFF,TGTGCCAGCAGCTTTTGGGACAGGGGAAACACTGAAGCTTTCTTT
few,TRBD2,TRBJ2-2,TRBV29-1,13,CSARGTSSGELFF,TGCAGCGCCAGAGGGACTAGTTCCGGGGAGCTGTTTTTT
.,TRBD1,TRBJ2-3,TRBV12-5,18,CASGLTPGQGWGTDTQYF,TGTGCTAGTGGTTTGACCCCCGGACAGGGGTGGGGCACAGATACGCAGTATTTT
.,.,TRBJ1-2,TRBV4-3,15,CASSQASDSNYGYTF,TGCGCCAGCAGCCAGGCCTCGGACAGTAACTATGGCTACACCTTC
.,.,TRBJ1-5,TRBV6-2/TRBV6-3,13,CASSPDRGQPQHF,TGTGCCAGCAGCCCGGATAGGGGTCAGCCCCAGCATTTT
.,.,TRBJ2-1,TRBV9,13,CASSPALPNEQFF,TGTGCCAGCAGCCCCGCGTTACCGAATGAGCAGTTCTTC
once,.,TRBJ2-3,TRBV21-1,15,CASSKVGPGTDTQYF,.
.,.,TRBJ1-1,TRBV2,14,CASILMTGNTEAFF,TGTGCCAGCATTTTGATGACAGGGAACACTGAAGCTTTCTTT
.,TRBD1,TRBJ2-6,TRBV28,20,CASSLSVRRGQGTRTNVLTF,TGTGCCAGCAGTTTATCGGTCCGGCGGGGACAGGGGACGAGGACCAACGTCCTGACTTTC
few,TRBD1,TRBJ1-5,TRBV2,14,CASSLNRGGQPQHF,TGTGCCAGCAGTCTTAACAGGGGGGGTCAGCCCCAGCATTTT
.,.,TRBJ2-7,TRBV4-2,15,CASSQEGDFSYEQYF,TGTGCCAGCAGCCAAGAGGGGGACTTCAGCTACGAGCAGTACTTC
.,.,TRBJ1-2,TRBV7-9,13,CASSPTDSYGYTF,TGTGCCAGCAGCCCCACCGACAGCTATGGCTACACCTTC
.,.,TRBJ2-7,TRBV12-3/TRBV12-4,13,CASSPGVIYEQYF,TGTGCCAGCAGTCCCGGGGTTATCTACGAGCAGTACTTC
.,.,TRBJ1-1,TRBV20-1,13,CSASTQAYTEAFF,TGCAGTGCTAGTACCCAGGCGTACACTGAAGCTTTCTTT
.,.,TRBJ1-3,TRBV18,15,CASSPTQGRRNTIYF,TGTGCCAGCTCACCAACCCAGGGAAGGAGAAACACCATATATTTT
.,.,TRBJ2-1,TRBV3-1/TRBV3-2,14,CASSRTEEYNEQFF,TGTGCCAGCAGCCGGACAGAAGAGTACAATGAGCAGTTCTTC